The 21 T cell receptor beta chains presented below share a single source sample, sequenced in a study of long-term antiretroviral therapy in people with HIV. At survey level, the immunoSEQ assay was run in its v3.0 version. TCRdb keeps only in-frame clones here, not all; method: immunoSEQ multiplex PCR. Here the sample spans fewer than 25,000 clones, about four fifths being singletons. This specimen was unsorted PBMCs, taken at the start of antiretroviral therapy. Every receptor here comes from a man aged 50 to 59 with HIV.

This chain links TRBV13 with TRBJ2-7; D unclear. The CDR3 consists of 13 residues. Germline V gene data show CDR1 as PRHDT and CDR2 as FYEKMQ (reference sequence). V was cut by 1 base and J by 5 bases, with 9 bases left in between. For the CDR3, the DNA is TGTGCCAGCAGCTTAGCGGGTGAGGACGAGCAGTACTTC. Translated: CASSLAGEDEQYF.

The chain recombines TRBV11-3 with TRBJ2-1; a possible D gene is TRBD2 (6 bases). Germline CDR1 and CDR2: SGHNT and YENEEA. The CDR3 length is 13 residues. Trimming took 3 bases from V and 7 from J, leaving 10 bases between them. CDR3 DNA sequence: TGTGCCAGCAGCTTCTCACTAGCTAATGAGCAGTTCTTC. Translating it yields CASSFSLANEQFF.

V usage is TRBV19 and J usage is TRBJ2-7; TRBD1 agrees at 12 bases. This CDR3 spans 19 amino acids. Germline loops: CDR1 LNHDA, CDR2 SQIVND (reference sequence). J gave up 2 bases and V 5 bases, and 16 bases lay outside the gene matches. The CDR3 DNA sequence: TGTGCCAGTAGTTCCAACCGAGGGACAGGGGGCCCCGCCACCTACGAGCAGTACTTC. It translates to CASSSNRGTGGPATYEQYF.

The genes are TRBV4-3 and TRBJ1-2; D ambiguous. The V and J ends lost 3 bases and 2 bases respectively, with 10 bases between them. The germline V gene has CDR1 LGHNA and CDR2 YSLEER. This CDR3 region has 14 residues. The CDR3 bases are TGCGCCAGCAGCCAGCGCGCTAGAAACTATGGCTACACCTTC. Translation gives CASSQRARNYGYTF.

This chain uses TRBV7-9 with TRBJ2-7, with 9 bases matching TRBD1. Trimming cost V 5 bases and J 4 bases; bases outside gene matches: 12. Looked up from germline, CDR1 is SEHNR and CDR2 is FQNEAQ (reference sequence). CDR3 length: 16 residues. In DNA, the CDR3 is TGTGCCAGCAGCCTAATCCTGGGGACAGGGCGGTACGAGCAGTACTTC. Encoded protein: CASSLILGTGRYEQYF. The full variable domain, completed using reference TRBV7-9 and TRBJ2-7, is DTGVSQNPRHKITKRGQNVTFRCDPISEHNRLYWYRQTLGQGPEFLTYFQNEAQLEKSRLLSDRFSAERPKGSFSTLEIQRTEQGDSAMYLCASSLILGTGRYEQYFGPGTRLTVT.

This chain links TRBV4-1 with TRBJ2-4; D gene uncertain. There are 18 residues in the CDR3. Germline CDR1 and CDR2: MGHRA and YSYEKL. V shed 1 base and J shed 1 base, with 17 bases lying between them. For the CDR3, the DNA is TGCGCCAGCAGCCAAGCGTTGAGATCTGGTCTGGCCAAAAACATTCAGTACTTC. The encoded protein is CASSQALRSGLAKNIQYF.

The chain is built from TRBV28 and TRBJ1-2; D may be TRBD1 (5 bases). The germline V gene encodes CDR1 MDHEN and CDR2 SYDVKM. CDR3 length: 14 amino acids. V lost 6 bases and J 4 bases, leaving 15 bases between the germline ends. The CDR3 protein is CASRESQGGYGYTF. In nucleotides, the CDR3 is TGTGCCAGCAGGGAAAGCCAGGGTGGCTATGGCTACACCTTC.

This clone was counted only a few times. The J gene is TRBJ1-5, the V gene TRBV30, with 10 nucleotides matching TRBD1. CDR3 length: 13 amino acids. The V gene end was trimmed by 3 bases and the J gene end by 7 bases; junction bases not matched to a gene: 3. Germline CDR1 is GTSNPN and CDR2 is SVGIG (reference sequence). The CDR3 protein is CAWSGQGGQPQHF. The CDR3 DNA sequence: TGTGCCTGGAGCGGACAGGGGGGCCAGCCCCAGCATTTT.

This clone has a handful of counts. This chain connects TRBV30 to TRBJ1-6; no reliable D call. Deletions cut 0 bases from V and 4 bases from J, with 7 bases between. Per germline, CDR1 GTSNPN and CDR2 SVGIG (reference sequence). The CDR3 loop spans 14 amino acids. The CDR3 sequence is CAWSVNRYNSPLHF. For the CDR3, the DNA is TGTGCCTGGAGTGTAAACAGATATAATTCACCCCTCCACTTT.

The table lists this clone with a few counts. This chain joins TRBV7-3 and TRBJ1-2; D remains unclear. CDR1 SGHTA and CDR2 FQGTGA come from the germline V gene. CDR3 length: 13 amino acids. Trimming pared 3 bases from V and 8 bases from J, leaving 13 bases between. CDR3 DNA sequence: TGTGCCAGCAGCTTCGGTCCGCGGGAAGGCTACACCTTC. Translation: CASSFGPREGYTF.

The chain is built from TRBV10-1 and TRBJ2-1; 10 nucleotides agree with TRBD1. The CDR3 length is 13 residues. Per germline, CDR1 WNHNN and CDR2 SYGVQD (reference sequence). V lost 4 bases and J lost 7; bases outside the gene matches: 1. This CDR3 reads CASSGTGGNEQFF. The CDR3 nucleotides read TGCGCCAGCAGTGGGACAGGGGGGAATGAGCAGTTCTTC.

This clone showed up just a few times. The gene calls are TRBV9 and TRBJ1-5; 8 bases match TRBD1. J lost 3 bases, V lost 4 bases, and 6 bases had no gene match. Looked up from germline, CDR1 is SGDLS and CDR2 is YYNGEE. CDR3 length equals 15 residues. The CDR3 sequence: CASSSGTGNNQPQHF. In DNA form, the CDR3 reads TGTGCCAGCAGCTCCGGGACAGGTAACAATCAGCCCCAGCATTTT.

This clone was detected only a few times. CDR3 sequence (DNA): TGTGCCAGCAGTGACAGGGGAGCGGCACCCCTCCACTTT. This encodes CASSDRGAAPLHF. V and J are TRBV27 and TRBJ1-6; 8 nucleotides agree with TRBD1. The CDR3 has 13 amino acids. J lost 11 bases, V lost 5 bases, and 5 bases had no gene match. Per germline, CDR1 MNHEY and CDR2 SMNVEV (reference sequence).

The chain couples TRBV27 to TRBJ1-5; 11 positions match TRBD1. The CDR3 extends over 16 amino acids. V lost 5 bases and J lost 4; bases outside the gene matches: 7. Germline CDR1 and CDR2: MNHEY and SMNVEV (reference sequence). The CDR3 spells CASSRTGGRRNQPQHF. The CDR3 DNA reads as TGTGCCAGCAGTCGGACAGGGGGCAGAAGGAATCAGCCCCAGCATTTT.

The CDR3 bases are TGTGCCAGCAGTGAAGGCAAACAAAATTATGGCTACACCTTC. It is translated as CASSEGKQNYGYTF. The V gene is TRBV2, the J gene TRBJ1-2; D not resolved. The ends were cut back, 1 base at V and 5 bases at J, with 11 bases in the middle. This CDR3 contains 14 residues. Germline CDR1 and CDR2: SNHLY and FYNNEI.

This sequence joins TRBV19 and TRBJ2-7; 7 bases agree with TRBD2. V lost 5 bases, J lost 0 bases, and 4 bases stayed unmatched. The germline V gene encodes CDR1 LNHDA and CDR2 SQIVND (reference sequence). This CDR3 is 14 amino acids long. Here the CDR3 DNA reads TGTGCCAGTAGTCCCGGGACTAACTCCTACGAGCAGTACTTC. Protein: CASSPGTNSYEQYF.

J is TRBJ1-1 and V is TRBV10-3; D perhaps matches TRBD1 (5 bases). V was pared by 2 bases and J by 6 bases, with 10 bases between. Germline V gene sequence: CDR1 ENHRY, CDR2 SYGVKD. CDR3 length: 13 residues. CDR3 nucleotide sequence: TGTGCCATCAGTGAGAGGGGTGCGGCTGAAGCTTTCTTT. The encoded protein is CAISERGAAEAFF.

V usage is TRBV19 and J usage is TRBJ1-4, with a weak D call TRBD1 (5 bases). V was trimmed by 4 bases and J by 8 bases, leaving 20 bases between them. CDR1 is LNHDA and CDR2 is SQIVND in the germline V gene (reference sequence). The CDR3 covers 16 residues. CDR3 sequence: CASSTPGLYGWEKLFF. CDR3 nucleotides: TGTGCCAGTAGTACCCCGGGGCTTTACGGATGGGAAAAACTGTTTTTT. Drawing the rest from reference TRBV19 and TRBJ1-4, the complete variable domain is DGGITQSPKYLFRKEGQNVTLSCEQNLNHDAMYWYRQDPGQGLRLIYYSQIVNDFQKGDIAEGYSVSREKKESFPLTVTSAQKNPTAFYLCASSTPGLYGWEKLFFGSGTQLSVL.

In this sample, this clone turned up once. The rearrangement links TRBV6-6 to TRBJ2-5; D is undetermined. This CDR3 contains 14 residues. In germline, CDR1 is MNHNY, CDR2 SVGAGI (reference sequence). V was cut by 0 bases and J by 1 base, with 6 bases left in between. The CDR3 is CASSYSPVQETQYF. CDR3 sequence (DNA): TGTGCCAGCAGTTACTCTCCGGTCCAAGAGACCCAGTACTTC.

This clone appeared once. CDR3 nucleotides: TGTGCCAGCTCACCACTCGGGAGCTACAATGAGCAGTTCTTC. It is translated as CASSPLGSYNEQFF. The genes are TRBV18 and TRBJ2-1; D is perhaps TRBD2 (6 bases). CDR1 is KGHSH and CDR2 is LQKENI in the germline V gene. V lost 1 base and J 3 bases, leaving 7 bases between the germline ends. The CDR3 is made up of 14 amino acids. The full variable domain, with the rest looked up from reference TRBV18 and TRBJ2-1, is NAGVMQNPRHLVRRRGQEARLRCSPMKGHSHVYWYRQLPEEGLKFMVYLQKENIIDESGMPKERFSAEFPKEGPSILRIQQVVRGDSAAYFCASSPLGSYNEQFFGPGTRLTVL.

This chain uses TRBV28 with TRBJ1-2; the D gene is possibly TRBD1 (6 bases). The CDR3 has 14 residues. Germline CDR1 MDHEN, CDR2 SYDVKM. Trimming took 4 bases from V and 2 from J, leaving 11 bases between them. The CDR3 region has the DNA TGTGCCAGCAGTTCAGGGGCCTCGAACTATGGCTACACCTTC. This sequence encodes CASSSGASNYGYTF.